Below are 14 T cell receptor beta chains sequenced from a single sample in a study of regulatory T cells in long-lasting Graves disease (dated by TCRdb to about 2021). Libraries were made using multiplex PCR. Sequencer: Illumina HiSeq 4000. To build TCR beta libraries, CDR3 regions were amplified by Arm-PCR using iRepertoire HTBI primers. TCRdb reprocessed the public reads (quality trimming at Q25 with fastp, clone calling with MiXCR) and kept in-frame beta chains. Each CDR3 protein gets just one entry, which takes the most common genes and DNA from the rows behind it. The sample table holds a few hundred thousand distinct CDR3 sequences, of which roughly 13% were seen once. The leading ten clones occupy roughly 9.7% of the sample. The sample's time point label, in plain terms: newly diagnosed GD, antithyroid drugs for less than 3 months. For both TCR sequencing and RNA sequencing, RNA was extracted from PBMCs in TRIzol.

Separately, the same data were catalogued under a study of T cells in Graves' hyperthyroidism and ophthalmopathy.

The material sequenced was peripheral blood mononuclear cells (PBMCs), taken at new diagnosis, from a patient treated with antithyroid drugs. The receptor set was obtained from a man aged 25-45 years with Graves disease. Donor details come from another sample of the same person, matched by shared clones.

This clonotype was seen only a few times. This rearrangement joins TRBV28 to TRBJ1-5; TRBD1 matches 9 bases. The CDR3 runs 15 residues. Germline V gene data show CDR1 as MDHEN and CDR2 as SYDVKM. The trim removed 5 bases at V and 2 bases at J, leaving 4 bases unmatched. Here the CDR3 reads CASSGTGSGNQPQHF. DNA of the CDR3: TGTGCCAGCAGTGGGACAGGGTCAGGCAATCAGCCCCAGCATTTT.

This clonotype occurred many times. CDR3 loop: CASTPREPPTYEQYF. For the CDR3, the DNA is TGCGCCAGCACTCCGCGGGAGCCCCCCACCTACGAGCAGTACTTC. This chain uses TRBV5-1 with TRBJ2-7; TRBD2 matches at 7 bases. This CDR3 has 15 amino acids. Germline V gene lookup returns CDR1 SGHRS and CDR2 YFSETQ. V lost 6 bases and J lost 2; bases outside the gene matches: 11.

This clonotype was counted ten times or more. V and J are TRBV5-1 and TRBJ2-1, with 9 bases aligning to TRBD2. After removal of 3 bases from V and 7 bases from J, the junction contained 2 bases not matched to a gene. CDR1 SGHRS and CDR2 YFSETQ come from the germline V gene. CDR3 length: 13 residues. CDR3 sequence reads: CASSSAGGNEQFF. The CDR3 DNA follows: TGCGCCAGCAGCTCTGCGGGGGGGAATGAGCAGTTCTTC.

This clonotype showed up many times. The rearrangement links TRBV12-3 or TRBV12-4 to TRBJ2-5; D is unclear. The CDR3 loop spans 13 amino acids. The V and J ends lost 6 bases and 5 bases respectively, with 13 bases between them. The CDR3 protein is CASSTSLLETQYF. The CDR3 region has the DNA TGTGCCAGCAGCACATCCTTATTGGAGACCCAGTACTTC.

The chain employs TRBV25-1 and TRBJ2-3; tentatively, D is TRBD1 (6 bases). Per germline, CDR1 MGHDK and CDR2 SYGVNS. The CDR3 has 15 residues. V shed 3 bases and J shed 6 bases, with 16 bases lying between them. Written as DNA, the CDR3 is TGTGCCAGCAGTGACGCTACTCGGGACATCGATACGCAGTATTTT. The encoded protein is CASSDATRDIDTQYF.

This clonotype was counted at least ten times. V gene TRBV20-1 combines with J gene TRBJ1-5; D remains ambiguous. The V and J ends lost 3 bases and 4 bases respectively, with 7 bases between them. This CDR3 comprises 12 residues. Germline values: CDR1 DFQATT, CDR2 SNEGSKA (reference sequence). In nucleotides, the CDR3 is TGCAGTGCTAGCCTGGGGAATCAGCCCCAGCATTTT. Amino acids: CSASLGNQPQHF.

In its sample, this clonotype was seen many times. The chain couples TRBV7-8 to TRBJ2-1, with 7 bases matching TRBD2. V shed 1 base and J 3 bases; nucleotides not matched to a gene: 9. This CDR3 spans 17 amino acids. CDR1 is SGHVS, CDR2 FQNEAQ, per germline. The chain's CDR3 is CASSLGVGLADYNEQFF. The CDR3 DNA reads TGTGCCAGCAGCTTAGGGGTGGGGCTAGCGGACTACAATGAGCAGTTCTTC.

The table lists this clonotype with many counts. V is TRBV20-1 and J is TRBJ2-2, with unresolved D. The CDR3 is 15 residues long. The germline V gene has CDR1 DFQATT and CDR2 SNEGSKA (reference sequence). V dropped 4 bases and J dropped 0 bases, with 12 bases sitting between them. CDR3 DNA sequence: TGCAGTGCTACAGACCCGGTGGCGAACACCGGGGAGCTGTTTTTT. It codes for CSATDPVANTGELFF.

This clonotype occurred many times. The rearrangement links TRBV28 to TRBJ2-7; D is uncertain. The CDR3 extends over 15 amino acids. Deletions cut 1 base from V and 3 bases from J, with 13 bases between. Looked up from germline, CDR1 is MDHEN and CDR2 is SYDVKM. The CDR3 DNA sequence: TGTGCCAGCAGTTTATCGTTGGAGATTCGCTACGAGCAGTACTTC. It encodes CASSLSLEIRYEQYF.

This clonotype was seen repeatedly, ten times or more. J is TRBJ1-1 and V is TRBV12-3 or TRBV12-4; D possibly corresponds to TRBD1 (5 bases). The V end was cut by 3 bases, the J end by 9 bases, with 11 bases between. CDR3 length: 12 residues. CDR3 nucleotide sequence: TGTGCCAGCAGTTTTCTGGGGGAGCAAGCTTTCTTT. Translating it yields CASSFLGEQAFF.

This clonotype came up many times. This chain joins TRBV2 and TRBJ2-7, with 11 bases matching TRBD1. The trim removed 6 bases at V and 4 bases at J, leaving 5 bases unmatched. The CDR3 spans 14 residues. Germline CDR1 reads SNHLY; CDR2 reads FYNNEI. DNA of the CDR3: TGTGCCAGCAGCTCCGGGACAGGGGGTTACGAGCAGTACTTC. This gives the protein CASSSGTGGYEQYF.

This clonotype has a count of ten or more. The V call is TRBV20-1, the J call TRBJ2-7; 8 bases align to TRBD2. J lost 1 base, V lost 0 bases, and 2 bases had no gene match. Per germline, CDR1 DFQATT and CDR2 SNEGSKA (reference sequence). This CDR3 has 14 residues. The CDR3 is CSARDRGRSYEQYF. The CDR3 DNA sequence: TGCAGTGCTAGAGATCGCGGGAGGTCCTACGAGCAGTACTTC.

This clonotype occurred a few times. This chain joins TRBV20-1 and TRBJ2-2, with D perhaps TRBD2 (5 bases). The CDR3 has 14 residues. The V end lost 5 bases, the J end lost 2 bases, and 12 bases lay between the germline ends. The germline gives CDR1 DFQATT, CDR2 SNEGSKA (reference sequence). The CDR3 loop is CSASSGVNTGELFF. The CDR3 region has the DNA TGCAGTGCTTCGAGCGGAGTTAACACCGGGGAGCTGTTTTTT.

Comments on this clonotype: A much larger clone sits a single nucleotide away, making a read error possible. The rearrangement links TRBV20-1 to TRBJ1-2; 7 bases are a match to TRBD1. After removal of 7 bases from V and 3 bases from J, the junction contained 5 bases not matched to a gene. The germline CDR1 and CDR2 sequences are DFQATT and SNEGSKA (reference sequence). This CDR3 is 12 amino acids long. The CDR3 coding sequence is TGCAGTGTTCAAGACAGGGACTATGGCTACACCTTC. Amino acid sequence: CSVQDRDYGYTF.